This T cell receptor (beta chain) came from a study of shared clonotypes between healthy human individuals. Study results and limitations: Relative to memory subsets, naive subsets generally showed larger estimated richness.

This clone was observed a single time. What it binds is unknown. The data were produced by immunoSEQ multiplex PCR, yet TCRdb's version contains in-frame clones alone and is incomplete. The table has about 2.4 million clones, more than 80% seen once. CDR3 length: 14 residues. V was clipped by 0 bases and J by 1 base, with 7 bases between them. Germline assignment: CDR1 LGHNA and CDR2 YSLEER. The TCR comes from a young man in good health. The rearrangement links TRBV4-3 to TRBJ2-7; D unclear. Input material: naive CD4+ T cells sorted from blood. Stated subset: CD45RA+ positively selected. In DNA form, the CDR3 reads TGCGCCAGCAGCCAAGAAGATGATTCCTACGAGCAGTACTTC. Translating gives CASSQEDDSYEQYF.